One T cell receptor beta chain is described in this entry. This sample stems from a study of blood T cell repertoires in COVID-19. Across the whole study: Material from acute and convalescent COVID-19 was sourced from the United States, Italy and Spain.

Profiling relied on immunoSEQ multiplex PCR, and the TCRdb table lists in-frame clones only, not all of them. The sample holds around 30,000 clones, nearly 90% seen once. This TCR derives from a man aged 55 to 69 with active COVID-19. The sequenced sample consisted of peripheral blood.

Here the CDR3 DNA reads TGTGCCAGCAGCTTGGCCCCCCGCGGGGGCCTCTCCTACGAGCAGTACTTC. This encodes CASSLAPRGGLSYEQYF. The chain joins TRBV7-9 to TRBJ2-7; D may be TRBD2 (7 bases). The CDR3 spans 17 residues. V lost 3 bases and J lost 0, with 18 bases in between. Germline values: CDR1 SEHNR, CDR2 FQNEAQ (reference sequence). Complete variable domain (other parts from reference TRBV7-9 and TRBJ2-7): DTGVSQNPRHKITKRGQNVTFRCDPISEHNRLYWYRQTLGQGPEFLTYFQNEAQLEKSRLLSDRFSAERPKGSFSTLEIQRTEQGDSAMYLCASSLAPRGGLSYEQYFGPGTRLTVT.